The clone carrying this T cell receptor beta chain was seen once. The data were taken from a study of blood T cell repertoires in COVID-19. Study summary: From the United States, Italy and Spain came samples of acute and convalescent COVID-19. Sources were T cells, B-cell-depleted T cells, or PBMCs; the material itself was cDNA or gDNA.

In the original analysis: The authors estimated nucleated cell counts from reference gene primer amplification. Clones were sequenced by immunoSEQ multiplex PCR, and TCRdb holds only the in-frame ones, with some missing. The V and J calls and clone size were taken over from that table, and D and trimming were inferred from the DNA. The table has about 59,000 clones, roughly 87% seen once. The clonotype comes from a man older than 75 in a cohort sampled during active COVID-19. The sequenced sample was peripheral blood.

The CDR3 DNA follows: TGTGCCAGCAGCTTTAGTCTCTACGAGCAGTACTTC. Its protein is CASSFSLYEQYF. This rearrangement joins TRBV11-2 to TRBJ2-7, with unresolved D. Trimming shortened V by 3 bases and J by 3 bases, and 6 bases separated the two germline ends. Germline assignment: CDR1 SGHAT and CDR2 FQNNGV. The CDR3 runs to 12 residues.